What follows are 30 T cell receptor beta chains derived from one specimen sequenced in a study of vaccination effects on CD4 cells after COVID-19. These receptors have no known antigen. Sequencing followed a ViraFEST assay step that expanded antigen-specific CD4+ T cells with viral peptide pools. Culture lasted about nine days before CD4+ T cell isolation. Documented for the person is a PCR-confirmed SARS-CoV-2 infection occurring between March and December 2020. The table came from immunoSEQ multiplex PCR; TCRdb's copy has only in-frame clones and leaves some out. The sample records 55,000 to 90,000 clones, 65% to 75% being singletons. The specimen was CD4+ T cells from PBMCs cultured with HIV peptides, collected before COVID-19 vaccination. Subset in this sample: HIV-1 Nef peptide pool negative control/reference culture. The receptor set was obtained from a human donor who had a prior SARS-CoV-2 infection.

This chain uses TRBV20-1 with TRBJ1-2; D uncertain. V lost 3 bases and J 5 bases, leaving 22 bases between the germline ends. CDR1 is DFQATT and CDR2 is SNEGSKA in the germline V gene (reference sequence). This CDR3 region has 16 residues. The DNA of the CDR3 is TGCAGTGCTAGTCGGACGGCAGCCGAGGCCCTATATGGCTACACCTTC. Protein sequence: CSASRTAAEALYGYTF.

The chain is built from TRBV3-1 (or the pseudogene TRBV3-2) and TRBJ2-3; 7 positions match TRBD2. The germline V gene encodes CDR1 LGHDT and CDR2 YNNKEL (reference sequence). This CDR3 spans 15 amino acids. V shed 2 bases and J 5 bases; nucleotides not matched to a gene: 7. The CDR3 sequence is CASSQMSGGGDTQYF. CDR3 DNA sequence: TGTGCCAGCAGCCAAATGTCGGGAGGAGGAGATACGCAGTATTTT.

In its sample, this clone was seen once. The chain recombines TRBV4-1 with TRBJ1-1; the D gene is possibly TRBD1 (5 bases). Between the trimmed V and J ends, which lost 1 base and 6 bases, there was a span of 18 bases. CDR3 length: 16 amino acids. The germline gives CDR1 MGHRA, CDR2 YSYEKL. Here the CDR3 DNA reads TGCGCCAGCAGCCAAGTGGTCCCAGGGCAAGGGGCTGAAGCTTTCTTT. As protein: CASSQVVPGQGAEAFF.

In this sample, this clone turned up once. V usage is TRBV9 and J usage is TRBJ1-2; 7 bases map to TRBD1. The CDR3 has 14 amino acids. Germline V lookup: CDR1 SGDLS, CDR2 YYNGEE. The trim removed 3 bases at V and 5 bases at J, leaving 7 bases unmatched. In DNA, the CDR3 is TGTGCCAGCAGCGCCTTGGGACAGAATTATGGCTACACCTTC. It is translated as CASSALGQNYGYTF.

The V call is TRBV5-4, the J call TRBJ2-1; TRBD1 is a possible D gene (5 bases). The CDR3 runs 14 residues. Germline CDR1 SGHNT, CDR2 YYREEE (reference sequence). V lost 0 bases and J lost 5, with 9 bases in between. CDR3 nucleotides: TGTGCCAGCAGCTTGGACCCAGGGAACAATGAGCAGTTCTTC. Translated: CASSLDPGNNEQFF.

V is TRBV6-2 or TRBV6-3 and J is TRBJ2-7, with 8 bases matching TRBD2. The CDR3 has 13 amino acids. V was clipped by 6 bases and J by 6 bases; unmatched bases: 7. CDR1 is MNHEY, CDR2 SVGEGT, per germline. In DNA, the CDR3 is TGTGCCAGCAGCCTTGGGACTAGTGGCGAGCAGTACTTC. Encoded protein: CASSLGTSGEQYF.

V gene TRBV9 combines with J gene TRBJ2-2; 7 nucleotides agree with TRBD2. After removal of 0 bases from V and 0 bases from J, the junction contained 5 bases not matched to a gene. Germline CDR1 reads SGDLS; CDR2 reads YYNGEE. This CDR3 has 17 amino acids. The CDR3 region is CASSVGLAVANTGELFF. The CDR3 nucleotides are TGTGCCAGCAGCGTAGGGCTAGCGGTCGCGAACACCGGGGAGCTGTTTTTT.

This rearrangement joins TRBV3-1 (or the pseudogene TRBV3-2) to TRBJ1-5, with D unresolved. The germline V and J ends were trimmed by 2 bases and 1 base, with 6 bases remaining between them. Germline V CDR1 and CDR2: LGHDT, YNNKEL (reference sequence). The length of the CDR3 is 14 residues. The CDR3 nucleotides are TGTGCCAGCAGCCAATTCGGGAGCAATCAGCCCCAGCATTTT. This codes for CASSQFGSNQPQHF.

The rearrangement links TRBV7-8 to TRBJ2-5, with unresolved D. Trimming pared 3 bases from V and 8 bases from J, leaving 10 bases between. Germline V gives CDR1 SGHVS, CDR2 FQNEAQ. CDR3 length: 12 residues. The CDR3 region is CASSFIQKTQYF. CDR3 DNA: TGTGCCAGCAGCTTTATCCAGAAAACCCAGTACTTC.

The V and J genes are TRBV2 and TRBJ2-3; D call uncertain. The V and J ends lost 8 bases and 0 bases respectively, with 6 bases between them. CDR1 and CDR2 (germline): SNHLY, FYNNEI. The CDR3 length is 12 residues. The chain's CDR3 is CASSDSTDTQYF. The CDR3 DNA is TGTGCCAGCTCGGACAGCACAGATACGCAGTATTTT.

The chain joins TRBV3-1 (or the pseudogene TRBV3-2) to TRBJ2-7, with no clear D. Trimming cost V 2 bases and J 3 bases, with 8 bases left between them. Germline V gene lookup returns CDR1 LGHDT and CDR2 YNNKEL (reference sequence). There are 13 residues in the CDR3. The DNA of the CDR3 is TGTGCCAGCAGCCAAACGTTAGACTACGAGCAGTACTTC. Amino acid sequence: CASSQTLDYEQYF.

The gene calls are TRBV13 and TRBJ1-3; 7 positions match TRBD1. This CDR3 comprises 15 residues. With V trimmed by 3 bases and J by 4 bases, 6 bases remained unmatched. The germline V gene has CDR1 PRHDT and CDR2 FYEKMQ (reference sequence). This CDR3 is CASSFRTGAGNTIYF. In nucleotides, the CDR3 is TGTGCCAGCAGCTTTCGAACAGGGGCCGGAAACACCATATATTTT.

The rearrangement uses TRBV5-1 and TRBJ1-5; D uncertain. This CDR3 is built from 12 residues. Germline assignment: CDR1 SGHRS and CDR2 YFSETQ. Trimming removed 0 bases from V and 4 bases from J, with 2 bases in between. CDR3: CASSLGNQPQHF. CDR3 bases: TGCGCCAGCAGCTTGGGGAATCAGCCCCAGCATTTT. The whole variable domain, remainder taken from reference TRBV5-1 and TRBJ1-5, is KAGVTQTPRYLIKTRGQQVTLSCSPISGHRSVSWYQQTPGQGLQFLFEYFSETQRNKGNFPGRFSGRQFSNSRSEMNVSTLELGDSALYLCASSLGNQPQHFGDGTRLSIL.

This clone was detected once. V is TRBV6-4 and J is TRBJ1-2; D might be TRBD1 (5 bases). Germline V CDR1 and CDR2: MRHNA, SNTAGT. Trimming shortened V by 3 bases and J by 7 bases, and 15 bases separated the two germline ends. This CDR3 spans 14 amino acids. The CDR3 spells CASSDTGAGGGYTF. CDR3 nucleotide sequence: TGTGCCAGCAGTGATACCGGGGCTGGAGGTGGCTACACCTTC.

This chain joins TRBV6-2 or TRBV6-3 and TRBJ1-5, with TRBD1 matching over 9 bases. Germline loops: CDR1 MNHEY, CDR2 SVGEGT. The junction had 3 bases not matched to a gene; V was cut back by 4 bases and J by 2 bases. There are 15 residues in the CDR3. The CDR3 DNA reads TGTGCCAGCAGTTCAAGGGACAGGGGCAATCAGCCCCAGCATTTT. Translated, it gives CASSSRDRGNQPQHF.

This clone was counted a single time. The rearrangement links TRBV5-1 to TRBJ1-1; no clear D gene. V lost 4 bases and J lost 5, with 21 bases in between. This CDR3 is built from 16 residues. Looked up from germline, CDR1 is SGHRS and CDR2 is YFSETQ. The CDR3 nucleotides are TGCGCCAGCAGCCCGATCCTTGAGACGGGAGGTACTGAAGCTTTCTTT. It specifies CASSPILETGGTEAFF.

A single count supports this clone. The chain has TRBV7-3 and TRBJ1-1; TRBD1 might be the D (5 bases). Trimming removed 4 bases from V and 2 bases from J, with 11 bases in between. Germline V lookup: CDR1 SGHTA, CDR2 FQGTGA. This CDR3 region has 14 residues. Written as DNA, the CDR3 is TGTGCCAGCAGCTCAAGGGACGGAAACACTGAAGCTTTCTTT. Translating it yields CASSSRDGNTEAFF.

The gene calls are TRBV3-1 (or the pseudogene TRBV3-2) and TRBJ1-1; D remains ambiguous. Germline V gene lookup returns CDR1 LGHDT and CDR2 YNNKEL (reference sequence). CDR3 length: 12 residues. V was clipped by 2 bases and J by 10 bases, with 11 bases between them. CDR3 amino acids: CASSQPGLGAFF. In DNA form, the CDR3 reads TGTGCCAGCAGCCAACCCGGGCTGGGAGCTTTCTTT.

Only a few counts were recorded for this clone. This chain joins TRBV10-3 and TRBJ2-7; no clear D. The germline V and J ends were trimmed by 0 bases and 0 bases, with 9 bases remaining between them. The germline CDR1 and CDR2 sequences are ENHRY and SYGVKD. CDR3 size: 15 residues. This chain's CDR3 is CAISESIADSYEQYF. Here the CDR3 DNA reads TGTGCCATCAGTGAGTCGATTGCGGACTCCTACGAGCAGTACTTC.

The chain has TRBV5-1 and TRBJ1-1; 12 positions agree with TRBD1. With 2 bases clipped from V and 11 bases from J, the junction kept 7 bases outside the gene matches. Germline-derived CDR1 and CDR2 are SGHRS and YFSETQ. This CDR3 region has 14 residues. CDR3 DNA: TGCGCCAGCAGCTTAGGGACAGGGGGCTTGGACGCTTTCTTT. It encodes CASSLGTGGLDAFF.

The gene calls are TRBV5-1 and TRBJ2-7, with 10 bases fitting TRBD2. This CDR3 has 15 residues. Losses at the gene ends were 2 bases for V and 6 bases for J; bases not matched to a gene: 8. Germline V gene sequence: CDR1 SGHRS, CDR2 YFSETQ. The CDR3 spells CASSLLAGSTGEQYF. The CDR3 DNA reads TGCGCCAGCAGCTTACTAGCGGGATCAACGGGCGAGCAGTACTTC.

V gene TRBV6-5 combines with J gene TRBJ2-2; TRBD1 is a possible D gene (5 bases). The V and J ends lost 2 bases and 4 bases respectively, with 8 bases between them. Germline V gene data show CDR1 as MNHEY and CDR2 as SVGAGI. The length of the CDR3 is 14 residues. The DNA for the CDR3 is TGTGCCAGCAGTTACCCCGACAGCACCGGGGAGCTGTTTTTT. Translation gives CASSYPDSTGELFF.

The V gene is TRBV9, the J gene TRBJ2-2, with TRBD1 matching over 9 bases. CDR1 is SGDLS and CDR2 is YYNGEE in the germline V gene. The CDR3 sequence is 17 residues long. Trimming cost V 3 bases and J 4 bases; bases outside gene matches: 10. CDR3: CASSAIQGALGTGELFF. The CDR3 coding sequence is TGTGCCAGCAGCGCCATACAGGGGGCCCTGGGCACCGGGGAGCTGTTTTTT.

The chain uses TRBV2 and TRBJ2-5, with unresolved D. The CDR3 is 11 amino acids. CDR1 SNHLY and CDR2 FYNNEI come from the germline V gene. Trimming shortened V by 3 bases and J by 10 bases, and 9 bases separated the two germline ends. The CDR3 DNA reads TGTGCCAGCAGTGAGTACTTAGACCAGTACTTC. It translates to CASSEYLDQYF.

The V call is TRBV5-1, the J call TRBJ2-7, with TRBD2 as a possible D gene (6 bases). Germline CDR1 reads SGHRS; CDR2 reads YFSETQ. V was trimmed by 7 bases and J by 0 bases, leaving 11 bases between them. The CDR3 consists of 13 residues. CDR3 amino acids: CASSEGSSYEQYF. CDR3 coding DNA: TGCGCCAGCTCGGAGGGAAGCTCCTACGAGCAGTACTTC.

The J gene is TRBJ1-2, the V gene TRBV7-3, with a possible D match to TRBD1 (5 bases). Germline V gene data show CDR1 as SGHTA and CDR2 as FQGTGA. The ends were cut back, 2 bases at V and 8 bases at J, with 12 bases in the middle. The CDR3 loop spans 13 amino acids. In DNA, the CDR3 is TGTGCCAGCAGCTTATATCCACGGGGGGGCTACACCTTC. It encodes CASSLYPRGGYTF.

The sample holds a few counts of this clone. The CDR3 sequence: CSVGDRGGNTIYF. The CDR3 DNA is TGCAGCGTTGGCGACAGGGGGGGGAACACCATATATTTT. This chain connects TRBV29-1 to TRBJ1-3; 9 bases line up with TRBD1. Losses at the gene ends were 4 bases for V and 7 bases for J; bases not matched to a gene: 5. The CDR3 loop spans 13 amino acids. The germline V gene encodes CDR1 SQVTM and CDR2 ANQGSEA.

V is TRBV15 and J is TRBJ2-5; D gene ambiguous. CDR1 is LNHNV, CDR2 YYDKDF, per germline (reference sequence). V lost 3 bases and J 0 bases, leaving 11 bases between the germline ends. CDR3 length: 15 residues. The CDR3 loop reads CATSSWAGDQETQYF. CDR3 coding DNA: TGTGCCACCAGCAGCTGGGCCGGAGACCAAGAGACCCAGTACTTC.

This clone was observed a handful of times. V is TRBV24-1 and J is TRBJ2-3, with 8 bases fitting TRBD2. The V gene's germline CDR1 is KGHDR and CDR2 SFDVKD. With 0 bases clipped from V and 4 bases from J, the junction kept 11 bases outside the gene matches. The CDR3 has 18 amino acids. This CDR3 reads CATSDLRIGRAGADTQYF. DNA of the CDR3: TGTGCCACCAGTGATTTGCGAATCGGGAGGGCTGGTGCAGATACGCAGTATTTT.

The V gene is TRBV11-1, the J gene TRBJ2-5, with unresolved D. V was shortened by 5 bases and J by 5 bases, with 9 bases between the two germline ends. Germline-derived CDR1 and CDR2 are SGHAT and FQDESV (reference sequence). The CDR3 consists of 12 residues. CDR3 nucleotides: TGTGCCAGCAGCCCCGGGCCGGAGACCCAGTACTTC. This translates into CASSPGPETQYF.